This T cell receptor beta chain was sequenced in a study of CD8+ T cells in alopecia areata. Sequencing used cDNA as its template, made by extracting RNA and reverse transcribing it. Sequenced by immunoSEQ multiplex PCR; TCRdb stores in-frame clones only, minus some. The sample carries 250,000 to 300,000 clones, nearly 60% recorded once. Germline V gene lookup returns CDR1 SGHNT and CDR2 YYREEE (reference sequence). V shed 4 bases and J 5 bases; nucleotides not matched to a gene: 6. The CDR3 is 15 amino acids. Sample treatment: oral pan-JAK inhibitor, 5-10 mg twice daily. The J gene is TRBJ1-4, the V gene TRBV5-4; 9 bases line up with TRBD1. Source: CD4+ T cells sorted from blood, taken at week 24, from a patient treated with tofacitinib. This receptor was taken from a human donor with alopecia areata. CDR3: CASSVGGQGNEKLFF. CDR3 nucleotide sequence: TGTGCCAGCAGCGTGGGCGGACAGGGGAATGAAAAACTGTTTTTT.